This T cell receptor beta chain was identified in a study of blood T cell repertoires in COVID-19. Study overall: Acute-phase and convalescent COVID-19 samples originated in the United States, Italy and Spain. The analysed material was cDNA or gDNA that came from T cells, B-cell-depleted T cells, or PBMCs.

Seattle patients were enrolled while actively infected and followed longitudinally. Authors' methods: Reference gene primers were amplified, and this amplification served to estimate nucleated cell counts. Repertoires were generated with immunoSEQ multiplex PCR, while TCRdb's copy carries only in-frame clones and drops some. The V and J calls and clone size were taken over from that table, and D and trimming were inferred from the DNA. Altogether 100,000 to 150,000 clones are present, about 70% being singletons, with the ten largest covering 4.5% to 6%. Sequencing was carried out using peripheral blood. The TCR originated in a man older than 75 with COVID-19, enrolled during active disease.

The CDR3 spells CATSRDRNTEAFF. CDR3 sequence (DNA): TGTGCCACGTCCCGGGACAGGAACACTGAAGCTTTCTTT. The chain joins TRBV18 to TRBJ1-1, with TRBD1 matching 7 bases. Trimming cost V 10 bases and J 1 base; bases outside gene matches: 6. This CDR3 is 13 amino acids long. From germline, CDR1 is KGHSH and CDR2 LQKENI. Filled out from reference TRBV18 and TRBJ1-1, the complete variable domain reads NAGVMQNPRHLVRRRGQEARLRCSPMKGHSHVYWYRQLPEEGLKFMVYLQKENIIDESGMPKERFSAEFPKEGPSILRIQQVVRGDSAAYFCATSRDRNTEAFFGQGTRLTVV.